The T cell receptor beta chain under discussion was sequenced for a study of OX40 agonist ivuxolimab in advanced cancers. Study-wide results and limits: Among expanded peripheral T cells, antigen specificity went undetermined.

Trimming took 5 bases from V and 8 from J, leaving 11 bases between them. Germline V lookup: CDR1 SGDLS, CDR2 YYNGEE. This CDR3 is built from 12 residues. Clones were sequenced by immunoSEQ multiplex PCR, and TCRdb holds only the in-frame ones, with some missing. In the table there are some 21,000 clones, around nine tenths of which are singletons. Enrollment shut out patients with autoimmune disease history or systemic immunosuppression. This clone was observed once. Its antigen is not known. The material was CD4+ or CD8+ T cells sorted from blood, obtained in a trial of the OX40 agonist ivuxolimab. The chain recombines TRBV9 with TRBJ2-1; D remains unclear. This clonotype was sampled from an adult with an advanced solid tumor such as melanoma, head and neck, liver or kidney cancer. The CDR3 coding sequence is TGTGCCAGCAGGGCAGAGATGGATGAGCAGTTCTTC. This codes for CASRAEMDEQFF.